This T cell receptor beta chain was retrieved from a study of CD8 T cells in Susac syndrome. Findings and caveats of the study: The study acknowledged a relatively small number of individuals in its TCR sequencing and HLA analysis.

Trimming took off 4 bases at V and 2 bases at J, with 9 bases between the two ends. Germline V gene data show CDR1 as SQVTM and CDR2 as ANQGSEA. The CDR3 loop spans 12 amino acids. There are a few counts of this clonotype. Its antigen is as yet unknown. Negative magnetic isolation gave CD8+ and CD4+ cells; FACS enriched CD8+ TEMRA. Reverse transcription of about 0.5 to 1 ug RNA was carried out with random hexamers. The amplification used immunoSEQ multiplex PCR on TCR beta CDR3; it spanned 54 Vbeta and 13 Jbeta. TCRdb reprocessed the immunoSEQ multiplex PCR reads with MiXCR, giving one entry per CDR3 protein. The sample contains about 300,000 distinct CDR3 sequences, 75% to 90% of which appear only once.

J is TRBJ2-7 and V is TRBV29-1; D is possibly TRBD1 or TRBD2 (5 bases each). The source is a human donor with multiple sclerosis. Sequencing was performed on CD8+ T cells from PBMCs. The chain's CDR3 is CSVVSGPYEQYF. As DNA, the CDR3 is TGCAGCGTTGTATCGGGACCCTACGAGCAGTACTTC.